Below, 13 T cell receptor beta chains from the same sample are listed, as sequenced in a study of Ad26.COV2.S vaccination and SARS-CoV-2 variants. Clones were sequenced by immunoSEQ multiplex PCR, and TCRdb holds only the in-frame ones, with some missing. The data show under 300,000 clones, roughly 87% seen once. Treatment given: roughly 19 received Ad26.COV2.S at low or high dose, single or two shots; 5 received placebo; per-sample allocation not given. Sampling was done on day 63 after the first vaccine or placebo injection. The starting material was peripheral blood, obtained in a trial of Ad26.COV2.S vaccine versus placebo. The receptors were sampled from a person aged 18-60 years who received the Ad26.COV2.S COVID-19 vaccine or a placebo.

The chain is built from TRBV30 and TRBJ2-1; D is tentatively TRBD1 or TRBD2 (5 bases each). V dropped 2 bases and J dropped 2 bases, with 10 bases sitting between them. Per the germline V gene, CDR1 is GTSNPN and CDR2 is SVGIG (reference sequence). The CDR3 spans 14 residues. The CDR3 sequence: CAWSRGVPYNEQFF. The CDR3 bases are TGTGCCTGGAGTCGAGGGGTCCCCTACAATGAGCAGTTCTTC.

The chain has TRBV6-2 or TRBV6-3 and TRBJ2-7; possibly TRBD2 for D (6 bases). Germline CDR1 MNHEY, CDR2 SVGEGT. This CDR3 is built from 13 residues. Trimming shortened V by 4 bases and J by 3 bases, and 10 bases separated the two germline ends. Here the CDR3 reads CASSSQAGYEQYV. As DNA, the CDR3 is TGTGCCAGCAGTTCCCAAGCGGGCTACGAGCAGTACGTC.

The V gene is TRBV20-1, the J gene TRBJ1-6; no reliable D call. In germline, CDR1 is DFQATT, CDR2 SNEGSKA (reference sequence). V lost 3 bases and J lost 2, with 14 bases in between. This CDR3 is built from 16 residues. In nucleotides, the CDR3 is TGCAGTGCTAGTAAGGGAGGTTACCCCTATAATTCACCCCTCCACTTT. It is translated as CSASKGGYPYNSPLHF.

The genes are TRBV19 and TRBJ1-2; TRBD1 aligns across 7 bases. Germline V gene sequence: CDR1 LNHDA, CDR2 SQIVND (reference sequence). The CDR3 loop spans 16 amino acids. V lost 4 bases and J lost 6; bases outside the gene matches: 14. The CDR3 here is CASSKDRLGTRDGYTF. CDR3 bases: TGTGCCAGTAGTAAGGACAGGTTGGGGACGAGGGATGGCTACACCTTC.

The CDR3 DNA reads as TGTGCCTGGACGCTCGGGGGGTGGGAGCAGTTCTTC. It encodes CAWTLGGWEQFF. The V gene is TRBV30, the J gene TRBJ2-1, with 7 bases that match TRBD2. The CDR3 has 12 amino acids. The germline V gene encodes CDR1 GTSNPN and CDR2 SVGIG (reference sequence). V dropped 4 bases and J dropped 10; count of bases not matched to a gene: 7.

Here the CDR3 DNA reads TGTGCCACCAGCAGAGAGGGGGCGCCGACGGAGACCCAGTACTTC. Protein: CATSREGAPTETQYF. The gene calls are TRBV15 and TRBJ2-5; a possible D gene is TRBD1 (6 bases). Germline values: CDR1 LNHNV, CDR2 YYDKDF (reference sequence). There are 15 residues in the CDR3. V was clipped by 0 bases and J by 5 bases, with 13 bases between them.

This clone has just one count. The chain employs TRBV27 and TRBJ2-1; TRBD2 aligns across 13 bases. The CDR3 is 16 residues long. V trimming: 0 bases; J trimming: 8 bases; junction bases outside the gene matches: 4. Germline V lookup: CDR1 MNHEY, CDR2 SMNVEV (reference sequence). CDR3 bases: TGTGCCAGCAGTTTATCGACTAGCGGGGGGAATTATGAGCAGTTCTTC. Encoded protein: CASSLSTSGGNYEQFF.

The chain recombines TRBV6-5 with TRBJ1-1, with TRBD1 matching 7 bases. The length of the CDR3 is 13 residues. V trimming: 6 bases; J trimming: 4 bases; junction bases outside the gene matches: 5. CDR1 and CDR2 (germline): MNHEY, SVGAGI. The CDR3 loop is CASRTGQVTEAFF. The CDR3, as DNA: TGTGCCAGCAGGACCGGACAGGTCACTGAAGCTTTCTTT.

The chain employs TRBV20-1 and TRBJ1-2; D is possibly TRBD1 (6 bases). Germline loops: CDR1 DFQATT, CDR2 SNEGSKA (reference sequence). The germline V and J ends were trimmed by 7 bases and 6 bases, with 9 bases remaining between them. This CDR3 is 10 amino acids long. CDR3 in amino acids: CSGRGDGYTF. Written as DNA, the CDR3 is TGCAGTGGTAGGGGGGATGGCTACACCTTC.

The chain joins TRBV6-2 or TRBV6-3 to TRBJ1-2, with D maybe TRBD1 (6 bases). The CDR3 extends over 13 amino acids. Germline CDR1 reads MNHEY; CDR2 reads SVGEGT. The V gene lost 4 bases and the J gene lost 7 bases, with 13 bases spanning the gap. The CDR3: CASSFGQLSGYTF. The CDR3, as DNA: TGTGCCAGCAGTTTCGGACAGCTAAGTGGCTACACCTTC.

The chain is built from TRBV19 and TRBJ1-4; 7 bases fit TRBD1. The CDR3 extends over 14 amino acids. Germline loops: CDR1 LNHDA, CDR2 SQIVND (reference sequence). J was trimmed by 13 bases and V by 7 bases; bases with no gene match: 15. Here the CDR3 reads CASNVQGPLGRLFF. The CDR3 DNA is TGTGCCAGTAACGTACAGGGGCCTTTGGGGAGACTGTTTTTT.

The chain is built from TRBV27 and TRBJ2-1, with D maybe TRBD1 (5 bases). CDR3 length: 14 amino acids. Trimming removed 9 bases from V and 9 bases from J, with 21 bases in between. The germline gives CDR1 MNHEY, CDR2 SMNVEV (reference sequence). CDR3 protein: CASCSGQTHGEQFF. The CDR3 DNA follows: TGTGCCAGTTGCTCTGGACAAACTCACGGTGAGCAGTTCTTC.

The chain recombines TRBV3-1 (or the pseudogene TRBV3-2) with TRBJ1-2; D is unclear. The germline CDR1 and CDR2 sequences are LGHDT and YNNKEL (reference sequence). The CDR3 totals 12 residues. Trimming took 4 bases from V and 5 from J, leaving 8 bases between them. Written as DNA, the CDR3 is TGTGCCAGCAGCCTGTCGAGGTATGGCTACACCTTC. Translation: CASSLSRYGYTF.